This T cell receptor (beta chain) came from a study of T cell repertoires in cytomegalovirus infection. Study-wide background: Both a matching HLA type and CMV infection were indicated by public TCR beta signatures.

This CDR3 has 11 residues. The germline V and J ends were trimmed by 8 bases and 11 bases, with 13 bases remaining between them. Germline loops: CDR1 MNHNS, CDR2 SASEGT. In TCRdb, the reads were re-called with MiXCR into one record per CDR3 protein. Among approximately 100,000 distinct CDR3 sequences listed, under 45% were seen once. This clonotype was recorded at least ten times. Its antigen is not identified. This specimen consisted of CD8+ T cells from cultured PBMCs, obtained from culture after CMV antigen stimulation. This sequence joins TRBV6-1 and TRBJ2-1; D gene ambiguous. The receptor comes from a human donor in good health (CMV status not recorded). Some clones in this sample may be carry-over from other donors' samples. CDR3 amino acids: CASLDLDQQFF. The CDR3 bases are TGTGCCAGCCTGGACCTAGATCAGCAGTTCTTC.